One and the same sample provided the 9 T cell receptor beta chains below, sequenced in a study of blood T cell repertoires in COVID-19. Repertoires were generated with immunoSEQ multiplex PCR, while TCRdb's copy carries only in-frame clones and drops some. The sample contains a few hundred thousand clones, 81% of which appear only once. The sequencing sample was made of peripheral blood. The receptors stem from a human donor with acute or convalescent COVID-19. The donor label of this sample is uncertain.

This sequence joins TRBV2 and TRBJ1-6, with D unresolved. Germline-derived CDR1 and CDR2 are SNHLY and FYNNEI. V gave up 1 base and J gave up 4 bases, with 8 bases separating them. The CDR3 spans 15 residues. The CDR3 protein is CASSEGLTYNSPLHF. The CDR3 DNA is TGTGCCAGCAGTGAAGGCCTGACTTATAATTCACCCCTCCACTTT. The full variable domain, with the rest looked up from reference TRBV2 and TRBJ1-6, is EPEVTQTPSHQVTQMGQEVILRCVPISNHLYFYWYRQILGQKVEFLVSFYNNEISEKSEIFDDQFSVERPDGSNFTLKIRSTKLEDSAMYFCASSEGLTYNSPLHFGNGTRLTVT.

J is TRBJ1-2 and V is TRBV28, with TRBD1 matching over 7 bases. Germline-derived CDR1 and CDR2 are MDHEN and SYDVKM. The CDR3 contains 12 residues. Trimming took 2 bases from V and 8 from J; bases not matched to a gene: 2. CDR3 region: CASSLRGQGYTF. The CDR3 DNA reads TGTGCCAGCAGTTTAAGGGGACAGGGCTACACCTTC.

This chain connects TRBV18 to TRBJ2-6; TRBD1 might be the D (6 bases). The V and J ends lost 3 bases and 0 bases respectively, with 9 bases between them. This CDR3 spans 16 amino acids. Germline values: CDR1 KGHSH, CDR2 LQKENI. The CDR3 spells CASSPWTASGANVLTF. The CDR3 region has the DNA TGTGCCAGCTCACCCTGGACAGCCTCTGGGGCCAACGTCCTGACTTTC.

The genes are TRBV2 and TRBJ1-5; TRBD1 matches at 11 bases. Unmatched junction bases numbered 5, after V lost 8 bases and J lost 2 bases. CDR1 and CDR2 (germline): SNHLY, FYNNEI. The CDR3 sequence is 15 residues long. The CDR3 region has the DNA TGTGCCAGCGACGGACAGGGGGCCGGCAATCAGCCCCAGCATTTT. It encodes CASDGQGAGNQPQHF.

J is TRBJ2-3 and V is TRBV6-1, with a possible D match to TRBD2 (6 bases). V lost 0 bases and J 4 bases, leaving 8 bases between the germline ends. The CDR3 length is 14 residues. Germline lookup yields CDR1 MNHNS and CDR2 SASEGT. Written as DNA, the CDR3 is TGTGCCAGCAGTGAAGCGCGGGGTCCAGATACGCAGTATTTT. Amino acids: CASSEARGPDTQYF.

The chain employs TRBV6-1 and TRBJ1-6, with TRBD1 identical over 7 bases. The CDR3 loop spans 14 amino acids. V trimming: 1 base; J trimming: 7 bases; junction bases outside the gene matches: 1. Looked up from germline, CDR1 is MNHNS and CDR2 is SASEGT. CDR3 amino acids: CASSEVTGNSPLHF. As DNA, the CDR3 is TGTGCCAGCAGTGAAGTGACAGGGAATTCACCCCTCCACTTT.

The chain employs TRBV5-6 and TRBJ2-2; 10 nucleotides align to TRBD1. The V gene's germline CDR1 is SGHDT and CDR2 YYEEEE. The CDR3 contains 16 residues. V lost 3 bases and J lost 2; bases outside the gene matches: 4. The CDR3 spells CASSSGTGVNTGELFF. The DNA for the CDR3 is TGTGCCAGCAGCTCGGGGACAGGGGTTAACACCGGGGAGCTGTTTTTT.

The CDR3 is CASSYNRNTEAFF. The DNA of the CDR3 is TGTGCCAGCAGTTACAACAGGAACACTGAAGCTTTCTTT. V gene TRBV3-1 (or the pseudogene TRBV3-2) combines with J gene TRBJ1-1, with D hard to call. Trimming pared 6 bases from V and 1 base from J, leaving 9 bases between. The CDR3 sequence is 13 residues long. Germline V gene lookup returns CDR1 LGHDT and CDR2 YNNKEL (reference sequence).

V gene TRBV12-3 or TRBV12-4 combines with J gene TRBJ1-5; D gene unclear. Trimming shortened V by 6 bases and J by 10 bases, and 13 bases separated the two germline ends. The CDR3 has 12 residues. The DNA of the CDR3 is TGTGCCAGCAGGGGAGGAGTTCGACCCCAGCATTTT. Protein sequence: CASRGGVRPQHF.